The rows below give T cell receptor beta chains drawn from one sample of a study of CD8 T cells in ankylosing spondylitis. One entry per CDR3 protein results from TCRdb running MiXCR on the 5' RACE reads. The table shows about 300,000 distinct CDR3 sequences, with more than 9% occurring only once. The sequencing sample was made of blood, either unsorted or a sorted T cell fraction (not recorded which). The origin of the receptors is a female donor with ankylosing spondylitis or in good health (not recorded which). CDR3s leave out the opening cysteine and the closing phenylalanine or tryptophan. Each record gives: clone size, J gene, V gene, CDR3 protein. Clone size is not always given. Where it is, it says once, few, many or a class for expanded clones.

clone_size: many; j_call: TRBJ2-7; v_call: TRBV5-1; cdr3_aa: ASRQLAGDEQY
clone_size: many; j_call: TRBJ2-3; v_call: TRBV4-1; cdr3_aa: ASSQKAGAGISTDTQY
clone_size: .; j_call: TRBJ2-2; v_call: TRBV2; cdr3_aa: ASKKDRWGTGELF
clone_size: .; j_call: TRBJ2-5; v_call: TRBV5-1; cdr3_aa: ASSLGGTGGPQETQY
clone_size: once; j_call: TRBJ1-3; v_call: TRBV18; cdr3_aa: ASSPTGASSGNTIY
clone_size: many; j_call: TRBJ2-3; v_call: TRBV20-1; cdr3_aa: SAGSSGGVLSTDTQY
clone_size: many; j_call: TRBJ2-1; v_call: TRBV20-1; cdr3_aa: SATGLAGRGEQF
clone_size: .; j_call: TRBJ1-4; v_call: TRBV7-8; cdr3_aa: ASRDSGTGNEKLF
clone_size: few; j_call: TRBJ2-7; v_call: TRBV5-1; cdr3_aa: ASRPQPSSYEQY
clone_size: .; j_call: TRBJ1-5; v_call: TRBV5-6; cdr3_aa: ASSLVGYHQPQH
clone_size: many; j_call: TRBJ2-1; v_call: TRBV29-1; cdr3_aa: SVIPGTNEQF
clone_size: .; j_call: TRBJ2-1; v_call: TRBV6-2/TRBV6-3; cdr3_aa: ASSQSGRRNEQF
clone_size: many; j_call: TRBJ2-7; v_call: TRBV5-1; cdr3_aa: ASSLAGESEWAYEQY
clone_size: .; j_call: TRBJ2-3; v_call: TRBV6-1; cdr3_aa: ASSATSGGFTDTQY
clone_size: .; j_call: TRBJ2-2; v_call: TRBV14; cdr3_aa: ASSQTPGTGELF
clone_size: many; j_call: TRBJ2-7; v_call: TRBV10-3; cdr3_aa: ALRGTGSYEQY
clone_size: few; j_call: TRBJ2-7; v_call: TRBV5-5; cdr3_aa: ASSLPAVAGPSSYEQY
clone_size: many; j_call: TRBJ1-5; v_call: TRBV20-1; cdr3_aa: SAMVNSNQPQH
clone_size: few; j_call: TRBJ2-4; v_call: TRBV7-2; cdr3_aa: ASTDRTIQY
clone_size: many; j_call: TRBJ2-2; v_call: TRBV20-1; cdr3_aa: SARDSAALGGLIGELF
clone_size: .; j_call: TRBJ2-7; v_call: TRBV4-2; cdr3_aa: ASSQGSGNYEQY
clone_size: few; j_call: TRBJ1-1; v_call: TRBV5-5; cdr3_aa: ASSRLTSNTEAF
clone_size: many; j_call: TRBJ2-7; v_call: TRBV15; cdr3_aa: ATSRVLLAGVYEQY
clone_size: many; j_call: TRBJ1-5; v_call: TRBV20-1; cdr3_aa: SASRRYNQPQH
clone_size: .; j_call: TRBJ2-5; v_call: TRBV18; cdr3_aa: ASSPKGRTETQY
clone_size: .; j_call: TRBJ2-6; v_call: TRBV20-1; cdr3_aa: SARDLIGSGANVLT
clone_size: many; j_call: TRBJ2-1; v_call: TRBV6-1; cdr3_aa: ASSQIVGLAGNYNEQF
clone_size: few; j_call: TRBJ2-7; v_call: TRBV5-1; cdr3_aa: ASRGTSGPYEQY
clone_size: .; j_call: TRBJ2-6; v_call: TRBV29-1; cdr3_aa: SAAERGSGANVLT
clone_size: .; j_call: TRBJ2-7; v_call: TRBV5-5; cdr3_aa: ASSLDIPGTSVIYEQY
clone_size: .; j_call: TRBJ1-5; v_call: TRBV6-2/TRBV6-3; cdr3_aa: ASSFHRRDSNQPQH
clone_size: many; j_call: TRBJ2-7; v_call: TRBV20-1; cdr3_aa: SASRQENYEQY
clone_size: .; j_call: TRBJ1-1; v_call: TRBV20-1; cdr3_aa: SARVVRGQAEAF
clone_size: .; j_call: TRBJ2-3; v_call: TRBV6-1; cdr3_aa: ASSEGIVGTDTQY
clone_size: many; j_call: TRBJ2-1; v_call: TRBV3-1; cdr3_aa: ASSLPGNYNEQF
clone_size: many; j_call: TRBJ1-2; v_call: TRBV20-1; cdr3_aa: SARKTGLDGYT
clone_size: many; j_call: TRBJ2-1; v_call: TRBV5-1; cdr3_aa: ASSLEAGRSYNEQF
clone_size: .; j_call: TRBJ2-5; v_call: TRBV19; cdr3_aa: ASSMGRAETQY
clone_size: few; j_call: TRBJ2-3; v_call: TRBV14; cdr3_aa: ASSQDFVADTQY
clone_size: .; j_call: TRBJ2-3; v_call: TRBV2; cdr3_aa: ASRSGSGVADTQY
clone_size: many; j_call: TRBJ1-2; v_call: TRBV29-1; cdr3_aa: SVDPGHPSGGYT
clone_size: many; j_call: TRBJ1-1; v_call: TRBV20-1; cdr3_aa: SARDSENTEAF
clone_size: many; j_call: TRBJ2-2; v_call: TRBV20-1; cdr3_aa: SAGTSATNTGELF
clone_size: many; j_call: TRBJ2-5; v_call: TRBV6-1; cdr3_aa: ASSDRGLAGVYQETQY
clone_size: many; j_call: TRBJ2-4; v_call: TRBV11-2; cdr3_aa: ASSLDGSGGAKNIQY
clone_size: .; j_call: TRBJ2-3; v_call: TRBV7-8; cdr3_aa: ASSSRPDTQY
clone_size: .; j_call: TRBJ2-5; v_call: TRBV7-9; cdr3_aa: ASTGGGAEETQY
clone_size: .; j_call: TRBJ2-2; v_call: TRBV10-3; cdr3_aa: AISGRTNTGELF
clone_size: few; j_call: TRBJ1-4; v_call: TRBV3-1; cdr3_aa: ASSHTVGGHEKLF
clone_size: few; j_call: TRBJ2-1; v_call: TRBV3-1; cdr3_aa: ASSRGLPALNEQF
clone_size: many; j_call: TRBJ2-2; v_call: TRBV20-1; cdr3_aa: SARGPGTVNTGELF
clone_size: many; j_call: TRBJ1-3; v_call: TRBV28; cdr3_aa: ASSPGTVNSGNTIY
clone_size: few; j_call: TRBJ2-5; v_call: TRBV11-2; cdr3_aa: ASSLGDRGAETQY
clone_size: many; j_call: TRBJ1-1; v_call: TRBV29-1; cdr3_aa: SVNGRGGGTEAF
clone_size: many; j_call: TRBJ2-3; v_call: TRBV20-1; cdr3_aa: SARDFLGDTQY